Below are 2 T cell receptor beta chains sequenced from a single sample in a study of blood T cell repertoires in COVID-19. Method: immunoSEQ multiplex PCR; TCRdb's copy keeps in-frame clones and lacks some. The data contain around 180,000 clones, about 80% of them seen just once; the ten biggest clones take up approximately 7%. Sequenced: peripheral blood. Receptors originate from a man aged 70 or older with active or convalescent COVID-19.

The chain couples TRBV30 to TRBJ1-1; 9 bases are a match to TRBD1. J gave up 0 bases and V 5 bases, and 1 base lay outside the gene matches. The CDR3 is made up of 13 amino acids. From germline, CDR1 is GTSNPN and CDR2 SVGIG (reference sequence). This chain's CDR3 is CAWDRGLNTEAFF. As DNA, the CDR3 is TGTGCCTGGGACAGGGGGTTGAACACTGAAGCTTTCTTT.

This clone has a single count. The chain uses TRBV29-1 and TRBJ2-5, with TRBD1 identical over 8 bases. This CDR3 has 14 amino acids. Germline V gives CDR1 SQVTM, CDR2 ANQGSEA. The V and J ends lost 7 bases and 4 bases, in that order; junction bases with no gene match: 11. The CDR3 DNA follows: TGCAGCGGGACCCGGACAGGGAGGAGAGAGACCCAGTACTTC. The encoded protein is CSGTRTGRRETQYF.